These 20 T cell receptor beta chains originate from one sample sequenced in a study of CD8 T cells in Susac syndrome. An amount of RNA that ranged from roughly 0.45 to 1 ug was reverse transcribed with random hexamers. TCRdb ran MiXCR on the immunoSEQ multiplex PCR reads and lists one entry per CDR3 protein. The sample records over 150,000 distinct CDR3 sequences, 93% being singletons. Source material: CD4+ T cells from PBMCs. These receptors were obtained from a human donor with multiple sclerosis.

This chain joins TRBV5-4 and TRBJ2-1; D unclear. The germline gives CDR1 SGHNT, CDR2 YYREEE (reference sequence). The V end lost 1 base, the J end lost 9 bases, and 11 bases lay between the germline ends. The CDR3 has 13 amino acids. This chain's CDR3 is CASSLWWLPEQFF. The CDR3, as DNA: TGTGCCAGCAGCTTGTGGTGGCTTCCTGAGCAGTTCTTC.

This sequence joins TRBV18 and TRBJ2-1; 7 bases map to TRBD2. Per the germline V gene, CDR1 is KGHSH and CDR2 is LQKENI. The CDR3 sequence is 17 residues long. After removal of 1 base from V and 0 bases from J, the junction contained 6 bases not matched to a gene. The CDR3 DNA follows: TGTGCCAGCTCACCACAGAGCGGGATTAGCTCCTACAATGAGCAGTTCTTC. Protein sequence: CASSPQSGISSYNEQFF.

The chain employs TRBV20-1 and TRBJ2-4; D gene unclear. The V gene's germline CDR1 is DFQATT and CDR2 SNEGSKA (reference sequence). The CDR3 is 16 residues long. The germline V and J ends were trimmed by 3 bases and 0 bases, with 15 bases remaining between them. CDR3 bases: TGCAGTGCTAGGGAACCATACAAGCTAGCCAAAAACATTCAGTACTTC. Translating it yields CSAREPYKLAKNIQYF.

The chain employs TRBV20-1 and TRBJ1-2; D is undetermined. Trimming took off 5 bases at V and 4 bases at J, with 14 bases between the two ends. Germline CDR1 and CDR2: DFQATT and SNEGSKA (reference sequence). This CDR3 is built from 13 residues. The CDR3 reads CSAVPGGLYGYTF. The CDR3 nucleotides are TGCAGTGCTGTCCCGGGAGGCCTCTATGGCTACACCTTC.

The chain combines TRBV19 with TRBJ2-3; possible D gene TRBD2, 6 bases. The CDR3 consists of 14 residues. In germline, CDR1 is LNHDA, CDR2 SQIVND (reference sequence). V gave up 3 bases and J gave up 8 bases, with 15 bases separating them. The CDR3 loop is CASSMEGPRFTQYF. CDR3 nucleotides: TGTGCCAGTAGTATGGAGGGCCCCCGTTTTACGCAGTATTTT.

The rearrangement links TRBV25-1 to TRBJ1-1, with D perhaps TRBD1 (5 bases). The CDR3 has 13 residues. V dropped 2 bases and J dropped 5 bases, with 9 bases sitting between them. Per germline, CDR1 MGHDK and CDR2 SYGVNS. The CDR3 here is CASSETWGTEAFF. The CDR3 nucleotides are TGTGCCAGCAGTGAAACGTGGGGGACTGAAGCTTTCTTT.

The genes are TRBV18 and TRBJ1-2; maybe TRBD1 (5 bases). Germline lookup yields CDR1 KGHSH and CDR2 LQKENI. This CDR3 comprises 13 residues. Trimming took off 3 bases at V and 4 bases at J, with 9 bases between the two ends. The CDR3 here is CASSPGESYGYTF. The CDR3 nucleotides are TGTGCCAGCTCACCGGGGGAGAGCTATGGCTACACCTTC.

The chain uses TRBV28 and TRBJ2-1, with 15 positions matching TRBD2. Germline assignment: CDR1 MDHEN and CDR2 SYDVKM. The CDR3 length is 15 residues. V was clipped by 5 bases and J by 8 bases; unmatched bases: 4. The CDR3 nucleotides are TGTGCCAGCAGTACCTGGACTAGCGGGAGGGATGAGCAGTTCTTC. Translation: CASSTWTSGRDEQFF.

DNA for the CDR3: TGCGCCAGCAGTGACCCCTCCGGGCCGGAGACCCAGTACTTC. Translated: CASSDPSGPETQYF. V is TRBV5-1 and J is TRBJ2-5; D ambiguous. Germline CDR1 and CDR2: SGHRS and YFSETQ. This CDR3 has 14 residues. Trimming cost V 5 bases and J 5 bases, with 16 bases left between them.

This rearrangement joins TRBV2 to TRBJ2-2; the match to TRBD1 covers 8 bases. This CDR3 region has 16 residues. The germline V gene has CDR1 SNHLY and CDR2 FYNNEI. V gave up 3 bases and J gave up 4 bases; unmatched junction bases: 7. CDR3 coding DNA: TGTGCCAGCAGTGAGGGGGACAGGCGGCTCACCGGGGAGCTGTTTTTT. Translation gives CASSEGDRRLTGELFF.

This chain connects TRBV6-1 to TRBJ1-2, with 11 bases lining up with TRBD1. V lost 5 bases to trimming and J lost 9 bases; unmatched junction nucleotides: 14. The germline gives CDR1 MNHNS, CDR2 SASEGT. This CDR3 has 16 residues. Here the CDR3 reads CASSPGTGGWFARYTF. The CDR3 DNA follows: TGTGCCAGCAGTCCCGGGACAGGGGGATGGTTTGCTCGCTACACCTTC.

The chain recombines TRBV13 with TRBJ1-1; D uncertain. In germline, CDR1 is PRHDT, CDR2 FYEKMQ (reference sequence). V was cut by 9 bases and J by 1 base, with 21 bases left in between. This CDR3 region has 16 residues. The CDR3 sequence is CASFSRGRVGNTEAFF. The CDR3, as DNA: TGTGCCAGTTTCTCGAGAGGGAGGGTCGGGAACACTGAAGCTTTCTTT.

The chain links TRBV19 to TRBJ2-5; 7 positions agree with TRBD2. This CDR3 region has 17 residues. V lost 6 bases to trimming and J lost 1 base; unmatched junction nucleotides: 14. Germline CDR1 reads LNHDA; CDR2 reads SQIVND (reference sequence). This CDR3 is CASSPAGRGVGQETQYF. CDR3 DNA sequence: TGTGCCAGTAGCCCCGCAGGGAGGGGAGTGGGCCAAGAGACCCAGTACTTC. Supplemented by reference TRBV19 and TRBJ2-5, the full variable domain reads DGGITQSPKYLFRKEGQNVTLSCEQNLNHDAMYWYRQDPGQGLRLIYYSQIVNDFQKGDIAEGYSVSREKKESFPLTVTSAQKNPTAFYLCASSPAGRGVGQETQYFGPGTRLLVL.

This clonotype was counted between two and nine times. The rearrangement links TRBV5-1 to TRBJ1-6; TRBD1 agrees at 10 bases. J was trimmed by 10 bases and V by 5 bases; bases with no gene match: 9. CDR1 and CDR2 from the germline V gene are SGHRS and YFSETQ. The CDR3 covers 15 residues. CDR3 region: CASSLTGGIESPLHF. The CDR3 nucleotides read TGCGCCAGCAGTCTGACAGGGGGCATTGAGTCACCCCTCCACTTT.

The chain links TRBV6-1 to TRBJ2-6; D is ambiguous. Per the germline V gene, CDR1 is MNHNS and CDR2 is SASEGT. Trimming pared 1 base from V and 4 bases from J, leaving 11 bases between. The CDR3 has 16 residues. The chain's CDR3 is CASSEGALVGANVLTF. CDR3 bases: TGTGCCAGCAGTGAAGGGGCCCTAGTCGGGGCCAACGTCCTGACTTTC.

The chain couples TRBV13 to TRBJ2-4, with 7 positions matching TRBD1. CDR3 length: 15 residues. From germline, CDR1 is PRHDT and CDR2 FYEKMQ (reference sequence). The junction had 7 bases not matched to a gene; V was cut back by 0 bases and J by 8 bases. CDR3 DNA sequence: TGTGCCAGCAGCTTAGGATACAGGGGAGAGGACATTCAGTACTTC. Residues: CASSLGYRGEDIQYF.

The V gene is TRBV29-1, the J gene TRBJ2-2; 7 bases agree with TRBD2. CDR1 and CDR2 (germline): SQVTM, ANQGSEA. V shed 4 bases and J 8 bases; nucleotides not matched to a gene: 4. The CDR3 has 12 amino acids. CDR3 protein: CSVGSGEGELFF. DNA for the CDR3: TGCAGCGTTGGCAGCGGGGAGGGGGAGCTGTTTTTT.

In DNA, the CDR3 is TGTGCCAGTAGTGGGACCCACAGCAATCAGCCCCAGCATTTT. This translates into CASSGTHSNQPQHF. V is TRBV19 and J is TRBJ1-5; D may be TRBD1 (5 bases). With 5 bases removed from V and 1 base from J, the gap between germline ends came to 9 bases. This CDR3 is built from 14 residues. The germline CDR1 and CDR2 sequences are LNHDA and SQIVND (reference sequence).

The chain is built from TRBV4-2 and TRBJ2-1, with TRBD2 identical over 10 bases. Germline V gene data show CDR1 as LGHNA and CDR2 as YNFKEQ. Losses at the gene ends were 1 base for V and 8 bases for J; bases not matched to a gene: 5. The CDR3 is 15 residues long. The CDR3 reads CASSQVSSGGDEQFF. In DNA form, the CDR3 reads TGTGCCAGCAGCCAAGTATCAAGCGGGGGGGATGAGCAGTTCTTC.

This clonotype was seen a single time. J is TRBJ1-1 and V is TRBV6-5; D ambiguous. V shed 0 bases and J shed 4 bases, with 21 bases lying between them. The CDR3 runs to 18 residues. CDR1 and CDR2 from the germline V gene are MNHEY and SVGAGI. Here the CDR3 DNA reads TGTGCCAGCAGTTACTCAGTGGTCGCGGCAGGAGGGCTCACTGAAGCTTTCTTT. Its translation is CASSYSVVAAGGLTEAFF.